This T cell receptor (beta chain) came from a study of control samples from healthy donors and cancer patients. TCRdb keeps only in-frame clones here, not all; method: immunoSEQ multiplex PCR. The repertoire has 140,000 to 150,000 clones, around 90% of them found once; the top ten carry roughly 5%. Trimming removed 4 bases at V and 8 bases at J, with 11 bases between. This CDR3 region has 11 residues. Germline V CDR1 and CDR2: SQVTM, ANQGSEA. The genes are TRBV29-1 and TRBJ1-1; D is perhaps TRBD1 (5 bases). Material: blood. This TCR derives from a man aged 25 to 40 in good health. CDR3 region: CSVVGGVEAFF. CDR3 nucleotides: TGCAGCGTTGTGGGGGGGGTGGAAGCTTTCTTT.